The 20 T cell receptor beta chains in this list originate from one sample, sequenced in a study of OX40 agonist ivuxolimab in advanced cancers. Here immunoSEQ multiplex PCR was the method, and the copy in TCRdb shows in-frame clones only, minus some. The sample lists tens of thousands of clones, approximately 80% occurring once. The sequenced sample was CD4+ or CD8+ T cells sorted from blood, obtained in a trial of the OX40 agonist ivuxolimab. The receptors originated from an adult with an advanced solid tumor such as melanoma, head and neck, liver or kidney cancer.

The V gene is TRBV9, the J gene TRBJ2-1; 12 positions match TRBD2. Unmatched junction bases numbered 4, after V lost 7 bases and J lost 2 bases. This CDR3 contains 15 residues. From germline, CDR1 is SGDLS and CDR2 YYNGEE. CDR3 region: CASGTSGGPYNEQFF. Here the CDR3 DNA reads TGTGCCAGCGGAACTAGCGGGGGGCCCTACAATGAGCAGTTCTTC.

This chain uses TRBV7-2 with TRBJ2-2, with 10 bases lining up with TRBD1. Germline V gene sequence: CDR1 SGHTA, CDR2 FQGNSA. The CDR3 consists of 16 residues. J gave up 4 bases and V 5 bases, and 7 bases lay outside the gene matches. The CDR3 reads CASSDDRGRITGELFF. The CDR3 DNA reads TGTGCCAGCAGCGATGACAGGGGGCGCATCACCGGGGAGCTGTTTTTT.

The chain recombines TRBV6-5 with TRBJ1-1; 7 bases are a match to TRBD1. Germline V gene lookup returns CDR1 MNHEY and CDR2 SVGAGI. The J segment lost 6 bases and the V segment lost 6 bases, leaving 10 bases of the junction unmatched. CDR3 length: 14 residues. The DNA for the CDR3 is TGTGCCAGCAGGAAACAGGGGAAGGACGCTGAAGCTTTCTTT. Residues: CASRKQGKDAEAFF.

CDR3 DNA: TGTGCCAGCAGCGTAGTAACAGGGCGGGCAAACACTGAAGCTTTCTTT. Amino acid sequence: CASSVVTGRANTEAFF. V is TRBV9 and J is TRBJ1-1, with D tentatively TRBD1 (6 bases). The CDR3 sequence is 16 residues long. The V gene's germline CDR1 is SGDLS and CDR2 YYNGEE. Trimming stripped 0 bases from V and 2 bases from J, with 14 bases between.

The chain couples TRBV6-1 to TRBJ1-5; D perhaps matches TRBD1 (5 bases). The CDR3 contains 14 residues. With 3 bases removed from V and 4 bases from J, the gap between germline ends came to 10 bases. Germline V gives CDR1 MNHNS, CDR2 SASEGT. The CDR3 region is CASSENAGNQPQHF. CDR3 nucleotide sequence: TGTGCCAGCAGTGAGAACGCAGGGAATCAGCCCCAGCATTTT.

This chain uses TRBV5-6 with TRBJ2-7; D gene uncertain. CDR1 is SGHDT, CDR2 YYEEEE, per germline. CDR3 size: 13 residues. V shed 5 bases and J shed 3 bases, with 12 bases lying between them. The CDR3: CASSLWKRYEQYF. The CDR3 DNA reads TGTGCCAGCAGTTTATGGAAACGCTACGAGCAGTACTTC.

This clone turned up a few times. The rearrangement links TRBV11-2 to TRBJ2-2; D not resolved. The CDR3 has 14 residues. V was shortened by 5 bases and J by 2 bases, with 9 bases between the two germline ends. Germline V CDR1 and CDR2: SGHAT, FQNNGV. Here the CDR3 DNA reads TGTGCCAGCAGCCCTGGAGTCAACACCGGGGAGCTGTTTTTT. The encoded protein is CASSPGVNTGELFF.

The genes are TRBV19 and TRBJ1-3; D is ambiguous. There are 15 residues in the CDR3. V lost 7 bases, J lost 0 bases, and 13 bases lay in between. Germline assignment: CDR1 LNHDA and CDR2 SQIVND (reference sequence). CDR3 nucleotide sequence: TGTGCCAGTACGTTTACTACCAGCTCTGGAAACACCATATATTTT. This sequence encodes CASTFTTSSGNTIYF.

V usage is TRBV29-1 and J usage is TRBJ2-7, with 8 bases lining up with TRBD1. This CDR3 has 13 amino acids. Germline V CDR1 and CDR2: SQVTM, ANQGSEA. With V trimmed by 4 bases and J by 2 bases, 4 bases remained unmatched. The CDR3 protein is CSVVDRATYEQYF. The CDR3 nucleotides are TGCAGCGTTGTGGACAGGGCCACCTACGAGCAGTACTTC.

The gene calls are TRBV5-1 and TRBJ1-1; D may be TRBD1 (6 bases). The CDR3 covers 13 residues. V lost 7 bases and J lost 1, with 11 bases in between. Germline V CDR1 and CDR2: SGHRS, YFSETQ. The CDR3: CASLGQTNTEAFF. The DNA for the CDR3 is TGCGCCAGCCTTGGACAGACGAACACTGAAGCTTTCTTT.

The CDR3 protein is CASSSDAGSSYEQYF. In nucleotides, the CDR3 is TGTGCCAGCAGCTCGGACGCGGGATCTTCCTACGAGCAGTACTTC. The chain combines TRBV6-5 with TRBJ2-7, with D perhaps matching TRBD2 (6 bases). The CDR3 spans 15 residues. V lost 6 bases and J 1 base, leaving 16 bases between the germline ends. Germline loops: CDR1 MNHEY, CDR2 SVGAGI.

The chain links TRBV4-2 to TRBJ2-3, with a weak D call TRBD1 (5 bases). The CDR3 spans 14 residues. The V end was cut by 0 bases, the J end by 6 bases, with 10 bases between. The germline CDR1 and CDR2 sequences are LGHNA and YNFKEQ. CDR3 in DNA: TGTGCCAGCAGCCAAGAAACTAAGGGGGATACGCAGTATTTT. Translated, it gives CASSQETKGDTQYF.

This chain connects TRBV5-5 to TRBJ1-1; no definite D call. From germline, CDR1 is SGHKS and CDR2 YYEKEE (reference sequence). There are 17 residues in the CDR3. Trimming stripped 4 bases from V and 8 bases from J, with 27 bases between. CDR3 protein: CASSRKWEHRVVGEAFF. CDR3 DNA sequence: TGTGCCAGCAGCCGGAAGTGGGAACATCGGGTCGTCGGGGAAGCTTTCTTT. The variable domain in full, completed from reference TRBV5-5 and TRBJ1-1, reads DAGVTQSPTHLIKTRGQQVTLRCSPISGHKSVSWYQQVLGQGPQFIFQYYEKEERGRGNFPDRFSARQFPNYSSELNVNALLLGDSALYLCASSRKWEHRVVGEAFFGQGTRLTVV.

This chain uses TRBV5-6 with TRBJ1-6, with a weak D call TRBD1 (6 bases). The ends were cut back, 7 bases at V and 2 bases at J, with 19 bases in the middle. Germline assignment: CDR1 SGHDT and CDR2 YYEEEE. CDR3 length: 17 residues. The CDR3 DNA follows: TGTGCCAGCTGGCCTCCCGTGAAGGGGGCCTATAATTCACCCCTCCACTTT. Translation gives CASWPPVKGAYNSPLHF.

The gene calls are TRBV4-1 and TRBJ1-3, with D unclear. With 0 bases removed from V and 0 bases from J, the gap between germline ends came to 6 bases. The CDR3 sequence is 15 residues long. CDR1 and CDR2 from the germline V gene are MGHRA and YSYEKL. CDR3: CASSQDPNSGNTIYF. The CDR3 coding sequence is TGCGCCAGCAGCCAAGATCCCAACTCTGGAAACACCATATATTTT.

The chain has TRBV7-9 and TRBJ1-2; a possible D gene is TRBD1 (6 bases). CDR1 and CDR2 (germline): SEHNR, FQNEAQ (reference sequence). V was shortened by 5 bases and J by 8 bases, with 24 bases between the two germline ends. The length of the CDR3 is 16 residues. CDR3 sequence (DNA): TGTGCCAGCAGCCAGATCTTAGCGGGGGCGGATGAAGGCTACACCTTC. As protein: CASSQILAGADEGYTF.

This clone was found once. This sequence joins TRBV19 and TRBJ2-1; TRBD1 agrees at 9 bases. The CDR3 has 13 residues. In germline, CDR1 is LNHDA, CDR2 SQIVND (reference sequence). J lost 7 bases, V lost 10 bases, and 8 bases had no gene match. The CDR3 loop is CATSRDRVNEQFF. CDR3 bases: TGTGCCACCAGCCGGGACAGGGTGAATGAGCAGTTCTTC.

This sequence joins TRBV10-3 and TRBJ1-2, with D hard to call. Germline V gene lookup returns CDR1 ENHRY and CDR2 SYGVKD. This CDR3 has 12 amino acids. V lost 2 bases and J 5 bases, leaving 6 bases between the germline ends. As DNA, the CDR3 is TGTGCCATCAGTGAGACAGCGTATGGCTACACCTTC. This translates into CAISETAYGYTF.

This clone was recorded a few times. CDR3 nucleotides: TGTGCCAGCCTGGGTGGTTGGACAGAGACCCAGTACTTC. As protein: CASLGGWTETQYF. The gene calls are TRBV6-5 and TRBJ2-5; D is uncertain. Germline CDR1 is MNHEY and CDR2 is SVGAGI. The CDR3 sequence is 13 residues long. Trimming shortened V by 8 bases and J by 4 bases, and 14 bases separated the two germline ends.

The rearrangement uses TRBV6-6 and TRBJ2-5, with D possibly being TRBD1 or TRBD2 (7 bases each). This CDR3 has 13 residues. With 5 bases removed from V and 5 bases from J, the gap between germline ends came to 12 bases. Germline V gene lookup returns CDR1 MNHNY and CDR2 SVGAGI (reference sequence). CDR3 nucleotides: TGTGCCAGCAGTAACAGGGGAGGGGAGACCCAGTACTTC. It specifies CASSNRGGETQYF.